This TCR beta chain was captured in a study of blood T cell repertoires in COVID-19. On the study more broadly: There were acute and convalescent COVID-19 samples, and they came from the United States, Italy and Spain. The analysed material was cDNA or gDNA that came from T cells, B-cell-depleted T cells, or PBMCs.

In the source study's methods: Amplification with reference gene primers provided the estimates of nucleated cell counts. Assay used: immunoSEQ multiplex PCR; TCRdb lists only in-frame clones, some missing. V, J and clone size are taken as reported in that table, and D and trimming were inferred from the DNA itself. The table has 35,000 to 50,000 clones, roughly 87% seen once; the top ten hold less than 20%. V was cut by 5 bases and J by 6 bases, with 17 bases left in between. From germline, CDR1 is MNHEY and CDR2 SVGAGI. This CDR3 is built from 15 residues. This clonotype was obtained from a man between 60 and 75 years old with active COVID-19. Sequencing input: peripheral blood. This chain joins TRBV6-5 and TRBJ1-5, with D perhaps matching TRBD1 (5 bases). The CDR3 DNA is TGTGCCAGCAGTAGTTCCCACGGGGGAGGTCAGCCCCAGCATTTT. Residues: CASSSSHGGGQPQHF.